The 18 T cell receptor beta chains listed next were all sequenced from one sample in a study of T cells expressing NK-cell markers. Following a re-call of the 5' RACE reads, TCRdb has one entry per CDR3 protein and lacks DNA. This sample's table reports roughly 430,000 distinct CDR3 sequences. The sample was blood T cells: a sorted CD56 or NKG2C T cell subset, CD4+ or CD8+ T cells, or bulk PBMC T cells (not recorded which). These receptors originate from a woman aged 18 to 75 in good health.

The chain joins TRBV12-3 or TRBV12-4 to TRBJ2-5; TCRdb's D gene call, TRBD2, goes unchecked for lack of DNA. This CDR3 is 13 amino acids long. This chain's CDR3 is CASRRLGEETQYF.

J is TRBJ2-3 and V is TRBV28. The germline V gene encodes CDR1 MDHEN and CDR2 SYDVKM. The CDR3 is made up of 15 amino acids. The CDR3 loop is CASKSHRRPTDTQYF.

This chain uses TRBV5-1 with TRBJ2-1; TCRdb lists TRBD1, though no DNA is available to test this call. Germline CDR1 is SGHRS and CDR2 is YFSETQ. This CDR3 is built from 16 residues. The CDR3 loop is CASSPGQGALGNEQFF.

The chain combines TRBV20-1 with TRBJ2-4; TCRdb reports TRBD1, a call that lacks DNA to check it against. Germline CDR1 reads DFQATT; CDR2 reads SNEGSKA (reference sequence). The CDR3 runs to 15 residues. The CDR3 loop is CSVTGAGLAKNIQYF.

J is TRBJ2-5 and V is TRBV20-1; absent DNA, TCRdb's TRBD2 call cannot be checked. The V gene's germline CDR1 is DFQATT and CDR2 SNEGSKA (reference sequence). The CDR3 runs to 14 residues. The CDR3 reads CSARDLSPRETQYF.

The chain has TRBV7-9 and TRBJ2-2. This CDR3 has 16 residues. The germline V gene encodes CDR1 SEHNR and CDR2 FQNEAQ (reference sequence). The CDR3 sequence is CASSSPGTKNTGELFF.

This chain links TRBV6-1 with TRBJ2-1; TCRdb's assignment of TRBD2 cannot be checked, as there is no DNA. The germline CDR1 and CDR2 sequences are MNHNS and SASEGT. The CDR3 contains 15 residues. CDR3 sequence: CASTGLAGGYNEQFF.

V and J are TRBV7-9 and TRBJ2-3. The CDR3 extends over 15 amino acids. The germline CDR1 and CDR2 sequences are SEHNR and FQNEAQ (reference sequence). CDR3 protein: CASSPLATSTDTQYF.

The chain couples TRBV30 to TRBJ2-7; the TCRdb D gene call, TRBD2, has no DNA to confirm it. Germline V lookup: CDR1 GTSNPN, CDR2 SVGIG (reference sequence). The CDR3 runs to 12 residues. The chain's CDR3 is CAWALAGYEQYF.

The genes are TRBV6-2 or TRBV6-3 and TRBJ2-1; TCRdb's assignment of TRBD2 cannot be checked, as there is no DNA. This CDR3 has 14 amino acids. CDR1 and CDR2 from the germline V gene are MNHEY and SVGEGT. CDR3 amino acids: CASSSGLAWNEQFF.

Here the CDR3 reads CSVATRTSGEHNEQFF. The chain has TRBV29-1 and TRBJ2-1; TCRdb picks TRBD2, but there is no DNA to check that call. The CDR3 runs 16 residues. Germline CDR1 is SQVTM and CDR2 is ANQGSEA.

The V call is TRBV3-1, the J call TRBJ1-1; the TRBD1 assignment by TCRdb is unverifiable without DNA. Germline V gene lookup returns CDR1 LGHDT and CDR2 YNNKEL (reference sequence). The CDR3 length is 15 residues. This chain's CDR3 is CASSQGWGENTEAFF.

The V call is TRBV20-1, the J call TRBJ1-4; the D call of TRBD1 rests on TCRdb alone, since no DNA is present to check it. Germline assignment: CDR1 DFQATT and CDR2 SNEGSKA (reference sequence). The CDR3 totals 14 residues. CDR3: CSAKSRQPREKLFF.

The genes are TRBV28 and TRBJ2-1; TCRdb reports TRBD1, a call that lacks DNA to check it against. Germline V gene data show CDR1 as MDHEN and CDR2 as SYDVKM. CDR3 length: 17 amino acids. CDR3 sequence: CASSFGSRDEMTNEQFF. Combining the CDR3 with reference TRBV28 and TRBJ2-1 gives the whole variable domain DVKVTQSSRYLVKRTGEKVFLECVQDMDHENMFWYRQDPGLGLRLIYFSYDVKMKEKGDIPEGYSVSREKKERFSLILESASTNQTSMYLCASSFGSRDEMTNEQFFGPGTRLTVL.

The gene calls are TRBV5-4 and TRBJ2-5; there is no DNA to check the TCRdb D call of TRBD1. Germline CDR1 and CDR2: SGHNT and YYREEE (reference sequence). This CDR3 region has 15 residues. CDR3 loop: CASSYGQGNQETQYF. Combining the CDR3 with reference TRBV5-4 and TRBJ2-5 gives the whole variable domain ETGVTQSPTHLIKTRGQQVTLRCSSQSGHNTVSWYQQALGQGPQFIFQYYREEENGRGNFPPRFSGLQFPNYSSELNVNALELDDSALYLCASSYGQGNQETQYFGPGTRLLVL.

The rearrangement uses TRBV7-2 and TRBJ1-2; TCRdb's D call of TRBD1 is untestable without DNA. There are 12 residues in the CDR3. Per germline, CDR1 SGHTA and CDR2 FQGNSA. CDR3 amino acids: CASSPLDRGYTF.

The J gene is TRBJ1-4, the V gene TRBV4-3. CDR1 is LGHNA, CDR2 YSLEER, per germline. The CDR3 has 14 residues. CDR3 amino acids: CASSLGTAREKLFF.

The chain uses TRBV20-1 and TRBJ1-5; TCRdb calls TRBD1, which cannot be checked without DNA. Per the germline V gene, CDR1 is DFQATT and CDR2 is SNEGSKA (reference sequence). The CDR3 has 15 residues. The CDR3 here is CSARVQGSLGQPQHF.